The rows below give T cell receptor beta chains drawn from one sample of a study of T cell repertoires in cytomegalovirus infection. TCRdb used MiXCR to reprocess the reads, holding one entry per CDR3 protein. The sample holds fewer than 350,000 distinct CDR3 sequences; roughly 15% are singletons and the top ten take around 12%. The sequenced material came from PBMCs. The receptors derive from a human donor in good health (CMV status not recorded). Some clones in this sample may be carry-over from other donors' samples. The CDR3 runs from the conserved cysteine through the conserved F or W. D genes are given only for firm matches. Only part of the rows carry a size: once, few, many, or a class if the clone is expanded.

abundance: few; v_gene: TRBV19; len: 16; d_gene: TRBD2; j_gene: TRBJ2-1; CDR3nt: TGTGCCAGTAGTTCCTTAGCGGGACCTAGAGGGGATGAGCAGTTCTTC; CDR3aa: CASSSLAGPRGDEQFF
abundance: many; v_gene: TRBV7-2; len: 17; d_gene: .; j_gene: TRBJ2-5; CDR3nt: TGTGCCAGCAGCTTAGGGGGTTGGAGGATGGGCCAAGAGACCCAGTACTTC; CDR3aa: CASSLGGWRMGQETQYF
abundance: few; v_gene: TRBV5-1; len: 17; d_gene: TRBD1; j_gene: TRBJ2-6; CDR3nt: TGCGCCAGCAGCCTAGGGACAGGGTATGGTGGGGCCAACGTCCTGACTTTC; CDR3aa: CASSLGTGYGGANVLTF
abundance: .; v_gene: TRBV5-1; len: 14; d_gene: .; j_gene: TRBJ2-5; CDR3nt: TGCGCCAGCAGCTTGGGACGGAGAAAAGAGACCCAGTACTTC; CDR3aa: CASSLGRRKETQYF
abundance: few; v_gene: TRBV27; len: 14; d_gene: .; j_gene: TRBJ1-4; CDR3nt: TGTGCCAGCAGCCAAGGGTTTCCTTGGGAAAAACTGTTTTTT; CDR3aa: CASSQGFPWEKLFF
abundance: .; v_gene: TRBV10-3; len: 12; d_gene: .; j_gene: TRBJ1-5; CDR3nt: TGTGCCATCAGTGATGCCTCCCAGCCCCAGCATTTT; CDR3aa: CAISDASQPQHF
abundance: .; v_gene: TRBV20-1; len: 13; d_gene: .; j_gene: TRBJ2-5; CDR3nt: TGCAGTGCTCGTTGGGGGGCCCAAGAGACCCAGTACTTC; CDR3aa: CSARWGAQETQYF
abundance: many; v_gene: TRBV4-2; len: 17; d_gene: .; j_gene: TRBJ2-7; CDR3nt: TGTGCCAGCAGCCAAGATCCTGTGGCTTCGGCTGACCACGAGCAGTACTTC; CDR3aa: CASSQDPVASADHEQYF
abundance: few; v_gene: TRBV7-2; len: 15; d_gene: .; j_gene: TRBJ1-1; CDR3nt: TGTGCCAGCAGCTTAGTTGCGGGGGGCCGGACTGAAGCTTTCTTT; CDR3aa: CASSLVAGGRTEAFF
abundance: .; v_gene: TRBV28; len: 14; d_gene: .; j_gene: TRBJ1-1; CDR3nt: TGTGCCAGCAGTTTGGTGGGGCTGGGCACTGAAGCTTTCTTT; CDR3aa: CASSLVGLGTEAFF
abundance: few; v_gene: TRBV2; len: 12; d_gene: TRBD1; j_gene: TRBJ1-1; CDR3nt: TGTGCCAGCAATCGACAGGGGACTGAAGCTTTCTTT; CDR3aa: CASNRQGTEAFF
abundance: many; v_gene: TRBV25-1; len: 17; d_gene: TRBD1; j_gene: TRBJ2-7; CDR3nt: TGTGCCAGCAGTGAAGCGGGCACTGCGGACAGGGTGAGAGAGCAGTACTTC; CDR3aa: CASSEAGTADRVREQYF
abundance: many; v_gene: TRBV19; len: 15; d_gene: TRBD1; j_gene: TRBJ1-6; CDR3nt: TGTGCCAGTAGTCCGCGGACAGGGTATAATTCACCCCTCCACTTT; CDR3aa: CASSPRTGYNSPLHF
abundance: many; v_gene: TRBV7-2; len: 16; d_gene: TRBD2; j_gene: TRBJ2-3; CDR3nt: TGTGCCAGCAGCTTAGGGCTAGCGGGGGGGTCAGATACGCAGTATTTT; CDR3aa: CASSLGLAGGSDTQYF
abundance: few; v_gene: TRBV5-4; len: 14; d_gene: .; j_gene: TRBJ1-1; CDR3nt: TGTGCCAGCAGCTTGGACTTACTGAACACTGAAGCTTTCTTT; CDR3aa: CASSLDLLNTEAFF
abundance: many; v_gene: TRBV28; len: 14; d_gene: .; j_gene: TRBJ1-5; CDR3nt: TGTGCCAGCAAGGCTTTTGGTAGCAATCAGCCCCAGCATTTT; CDR3aa: CASKAFGSNQPQHF
abundance: few; v_gene: TRBV5-4; len: 17; d_gene: TRBD1; j_gene: TRBJ2-3; CDR3nt: TGTGCCAGCAGCTTGGTATTCCGACAGGGTGGCACAGATACGCAGTATTTT; CDR3aa: CASSLVFRQGGTDTQYF
abundance: .; v_gene: TRBV20-1; len: 16; d_gene: .; j_gene: TRBJ2-1; CDR3nt: TGCAGTGCTAATTACCAGGAGGGAAGCTCCTACAATGAGCAGTTCTTC; CDR3aa: CSANYQEGSSYNEQFF
abundance: .; v_gene: TRBV15; len: 14; d_gene: .; j_gene: TRBJ1-4; CDR3nt: TGTGCCACCAGCATGGGGCAGGTTAATGAAAAACTGTTTTTT; CDR3aa: CATSMGQVNEKLFF
abundance: few; v_gene: TRBV3-1; len: 16; d_gene: .; j_gene: TRBJ2-6; CDR3nt: TGTGCCAGCAGCCCGGACGGCCCAGCTGGGGCCAACGTCCTGACTTTC; CDR3aa: CASSPDGPAGANVLTF
abundance: many; v_gene: TRBV10-3; len: 14; d_gene: TRBD1; j_gene: TRBJ2-7; CDR3nt: TGTGCCATCAGTACGGGGACAGGGGTATACGAGCAGTACTTC; CDR3aa: CAISTGTGVYEQYF
abundance: few; v_gene: TRBV4-2; len: 16; d_gene: TRBD1; j_gene: TRBJ1-5; CDR3nt: TGTGCCAGCAGCCTTGAAACAGGGGCCATCAATCAGCCCCAGCATTTT; CDR3aa: CASSLETGAINQPQHF
abundance: .; v_gene: TRBV24-1; len: 14; d_gene: TRBD1; j_gene: TRBJ2-5; CDR3nt: TGTGCCACCAGTGATAGGACAGGACAAGAGACCCAGTACTTC; CDR3aa: CATSDRTGQETQYF
abundance: .; v_gene: TRBV12-3/TRBV12-4; len: 16; d_gene: .; j_gene: TRBJ1-3; CDR3nt: TGTGCCAGCAGTTTACGGATTCCCGGTTCTGGAAACACCATATATTTT; CDR3aa: CASSLRIPGSGNTIYF
abundance: .; v_gene: TRBV19; len: 15; d_gene: .; j_gene: TRBJ2-3; CDR3nt: TGTGCCAGTAGTCCGGACAGCCGGAGCACAGATACGCAGTATTTT; CDR3aa: CASSPDSRSTDTQYF
abundance: .; v_gene: TRBV3-1; len: 17; d_gene: .; j_gene: TRBJ2-1; CDR3nt: TGTGCCAGCAGCCAAGCACTACCCGGGTCCTCCTACAATGAGCAGTTCTTC; CDR3aa: CASSQALPGSSYNEQFF
abundance: many; v_gene: TRBV24-1; len: 17; d_gene: TRBD1; j_gene: TRBJ1-1; CDR3nt: TGTGCCACCAGCGGCGCAGGGGGCAGCAATGGTAACACTGAAGCTTTCTTT; CDR3aa: CATSGAGGSNGNTEAFF
abundance: many; v_gene: TRBV12-3/TRBV12-4; len: 14; d_gene: TRBD1; j_gene: TRBJ2-3; CDR3nt: TGTGCCAGCAGTCGACAGGGTAGCACAGATACGCAGTATTTT; CDR3aa: CASSRQGSTDTQYF
abundance: many; v_gene: TRBV7-2; len: 16; d_gene: TRBD1; j_gene: TRBJ1-6; CDR3nt: TGTGCCAGCAGCTTAAGACAGGGAGTTGGTAATTCACCCCTCCACTTT; CDR3aa: CASSLRQGVGNSPLHF
abundance: .; v_gene: TRBV28; len: 15; d_gene: TRBD2; j_gene: TRBJ2-7; CDR3nt: TGTGCCAGCAGTCCCGAAGGGAGGGGCTCCTACGAGCAGTACTTC; CDR3aa: CASSPEGRGSYEQYF
abundance: .; v_gene: TRBV7-9; len: 14; d_gene: TRBD1; j_gene: TRBJ1-2; CDR3nt: TGTGCCAGCAGCTTAGATACAGGGGCCTATGGCTACACCTTC; CDR3aa: CASSLDTGAYGYTF
abundance: many; v_gene: TRBV7-2; len: 17; d_gene: TRBD2; j_gene: TRBJ2-3; CDR3nt: TGTGCCAGCAGCCCCCGACTAGCGGGGGATCGCACAGATACGCAGTATTTT; CDR3aa: CASSPRLAGDRTDTQYF
abundance: many; v_gene: TRBV7-9; len: 17; d_gene: .; j_gene: TRBJ2-3; CDR3nt: TGTGCCAGCAGCTTAGGGGGAGCGACCTACCTCGCCGATACGCAGTATTTT; CDR3aa: CASSLGGATYLADTQYF
abundance: few; v_gene: TRBV7-9; len: 13; d_gene: .; j_gene: TRBJ2-7; CDR3nt: TGTGCCAGCAGCTCGCCCTCACGGTACGAGCAGTACTTC; CDR3aa: CASSSPSRYEQYF
abundance: .; v_gene: TRBV12-3/TRBV12-4; len: 13; d_gene: .; j_gene: TRBJ1-4; CDR3nt: TGTGTCAGCAGTTTATCACCGAATGAAAAACTGTTTTTT; CDR3aa: CVSSLSPNEKLFF
abundance: few; v_gene: TRBV5-6; len: 15; d_gene: TRBD1; j_gene: TRBJ1-2; CDR3nt: TGTGCCAGCAGCTTGGCCCTTGCGACAGGGGCTGGCTACACCTTC; CDR3aa: CASSLALATGAGYTF
abundance: .; v_gene: TRBV28; len: 17; d_gene: TRBD1; j_gene: TRBJ1-1; CDR3nt: TGTGCCAGCTGCCACAGGAGGGACAGGGGGCAGGAGACTGAAGCTTTCTTT; CDR3aa: CASCHRRDRGQETEAFF
abundance: many; v_gene: TRBV7-2; len: 14; d_gene: .; j_gene: TRBJ2-5; CDR3nt: TGTGCCAGCGGGACGATATCCCTAGGTGGGACCCAGTACTTC; CDR3aa: CASGTISLGGTQYF
abundance: few; v_gene: TRBV12-3/TRBV12-4; len: 14; d_gene: .; j_gene: TRBJ1-5; CDR3nt: TGTGCCAGCAGTTACTGGGGGAGGGCTCAGCCCCAGCATTTT; CDR3aa: CASSYWGRAQPQHF
abundance: .; v_gene: TRBV5-1; len: 14; d_gene: TRBD2; j_gene: TRBJ2-3; CDR3nt: TGCGCCAGCAGCTTGGAAGCTAGCGGGGATACGCAGTATTTT; CDR3aa: CASSLEASGDTQYF
abundance: .; v_gene: TRBV20-1; len: 14; d_gene: .; j_gene: TRBJ1-5; CDR3nt: TGCAGTGCTAGGAGGGACGGGAGCAATCAGCCCCAGCATTTT; CDR3aa: CSARRDGSNQPQHF
abundance: .; v_gene: TRBV6-6; len: 13; d_gene: .; j_gene: TRBJ2-5; CDR3nt: TGTGCCAGCAGTTACTCAATCCAAGAGACCCAGTACTTC; CDR3aa: CASSYSIQETQYF
abundance: many; v_gene: TRBV7-2; len: 13; d_gene: .; j_gene: TRBJ1-6; CDR3nt: TGTGCCAGCAGCTTAGGCCCTATTTCACCCCTCCACTTT; CDR3aa: CASSLGPISPLHF
abundance: .; v_gene: TRBV10-3; len: 15; d_gene: .; j_gene: TRBJ1-1; CDR3nt: TGTGCCGCCGCGGGGTTCGGGTACCCGAACACTGAAGCTTTCTTT; CDR3aa: CAAAGFGYPNTEAFF
abundance: .; v_gene: TRBV20-1; len: 15; d_gene: TRBD1; j_gene: TRBJ2-7; CDR3nt: TGCAGTGCTAGAGGGGGACAGGGGTTAACGAGTGAGCAGTACTTC; CDR3aa: CSARGGQGLTSEQYF
abundance: few; v_gene: TRBV5-8; len: 12; d_gene: .; j_gene: TRBJ2-3; CDR3nt: TGTGCCAGCAGCTGGAACACAGATACGCAGTATTTT; CDR3aa: CASSWNTDTQYF
abundance: .; v_gene: TRBV7-2; len: 15; d_gene: .; j_gene: TRBJ2-1; CDR3nt: TGTGCCAGCAGCTTAGAGGGGAATGTGGACAATGAGCAGTTCTTC; CDR3aa: CASSLEGNVDNEQFF
abundance: .; v_gene: TRBV3-1; len: 13; d_gene: .; j_gene: TRBJ1-2; CDR3nt: TGTGCCAGCAGTCCCGGGACACACTATGGCTACACCTTC; CDR3aa: CASSPGTHYGYTF
abundance: .; v_gene: TRBV11-2; len: 12; d_gene: .; j_gene: TRBJ2-7; CDR3nt: TGTGCCAGCAGCGTTAGCGGTTACGAGCAGTACTTC; CDR3aa: CASSVSGYEQYF
abundance: many; v_gene: TRBV6-2/TRBV6-3; len: 16; d_gene: .; j_gene: TRBJ2-1; CDR3nt: TGTGCCAGCAGCTTGGCTCGGGGTGTCTCCTACAATGAGCAGTTCTTC; CDR3aa: CASSLARGVSYNEQFF
abundance: .; v_gene: TRBV2; len: 12; d_gene: .; j_gene: TRBJ1-5; CDR3nt: TGTGCCAGCAGTGAGCCCAATCAGCCCCAGCATTTT; CDR3aa: CASSEPNQPQHF
abundance: few; v_gene: TRBV11-2; len: 16; d_gene: TRBD1; j_gene: TRBJ1-4; CDR3nt: TGTGCCAGCAGCACCTACAGGGGGCGTTTTAATGAAAAACTGTTTTTT; CDR3aa: CASSTYRGRFNEKLFF
abundance: .; v_gene: TRBV6-6; len: 15; d_gene: .; j_gene: TRBJ2-7; CDR3nt: TGTGCCAGCAGTTACTCGATCGGGGCGAGGGACGAGCAGTACTTC; CDR3aa: CASSYSIGARDEQYF
abundance: .; v_gene: TRBV6-6; len: 15; d_gene: TRBD2; j_gene: TRBJ2-1; CDR3nt: TGTGCCAGCAGTCCCCGTGGAGCGGGGCAGAATGAGCAGTTCTTC; CDR3aa: CASSPRGAGQNEQFF